Listed below are T cell receptor beta chains from one sample, sequenced in a study of blood T cells in healthy people across ages. TCRdb redid the calling of the 5' RACE reads with MiXCR, one entry per CDR3 protein. The sample shows 920,000 or so distinct CDR3 sequences, under 55% of them seen only once. Sequencing was performed on blood. The source of these receptors is a woman aged 60-75 years in good health. The CDR3 runs from the conserved cysteine through the conserved F or W. A D gene is named only where the DNA matches it firmly. Some rows have no size entry. The others give once, few or many, or a class for an expanded clone.

d_call j_call clone_size v_call cdr3_nt cdr3_aa
. TRBJ2-1 . TRBV13 TGTGCCAGCAGCTTATACCTAGGGAACAATGAGCAGTTCTTC CASSLYLGNNEQFF
. TRBJ1-2 few TRBV5-6 TGTGCCAGCAGCTTCGGGACAAGATATGGCTACACCTTC CASSFGTRYGYTF
TRBD2 TRBJ2-7 . TRBV15 TGTGCCACCAGCAAGACTAGCGGGACGAACGAGCAGTACTTC CATSKTSGTNEQYF
. TRBJ2-7 . TRBV6-6 TGTGCCAGCAGAGCGACAGGGGACTACTTCGAGCAGTACTTC CASRATGDYFEQYF
. TRBJ2-4 . TRBV20-1 TGCAGTGCTATTAGAGAAAACATTCAGTACTTC CSAIRENIQYF
. TRBJ2-1 . TRBV29-1 TGCAGCGTTTCGATCGGGGTCAATGAGCAGTTCTTC CSVSIGVNEQFF
TRBD2 TRBJ2-1 . TRBV5-6 TGTGCCAGCAGCTTTAGCGGGAGGGCCTATGAGCAGTTCTTC CASSFSGRAYEQFF
. TRBJ2-7 few TRBV20-1 TGCAGTGCTAGAGGTGGGGGTGTAAGCGACGAGCAGTACTTC CSARGGGVSDEQYF
. TRBJ2-5 . TRBV30 TGTGCCTGGAGGAACAGGGTCCAAGAGACCCAGTACTTC CAWRNRVQETQYF
TRBD2 TRBJ2-7 few TRBV28 TGTGCCAGCAGTGCTCCGGGACTGGGGGGGATCGAGCAGTACTTC CASSAPGLGGIEQYF
TRBD2 TRBJ2-2 few TRBV29-1 TGCAGCGTTGAAGCTCTAGCGGGAGTCACCGGGGAGCTGTTTTTT CSVEALAGVTGELFF
TRBD1 TRBJ1-2 . TRBV10-3 TGTGCCATCGCGGGCAGGGGGTCCTATGGCTACACCTTC CAIAGRGSYGYTF
. TRBJ2-1 . TRBV20-1 TGCAGTGCTAAGCCAACGGGGCTCCATGAGCAGTTCTTC CSAKPTGLHEQFF
. TRBJ2-5 . TRBV6-2/TRBV6-3 TGTGCCAGCAGTTATGGCGGAACCCAAGAGACCCAGTACTTC CASSYGGTQETQYF
TRBD2 TRBJ2-3 . TRBV15 TGTGCCACCAGCACACCTAGCGGGAGTTTTGGAGATACGCAGTATTTT CATSTPSGSFGDTQYF
. TRBJ2-1 . TRBV20-1 TGCAGTGCTGAGGGGGTTTGGGGGGAAGAGACCCAGTTCTTC CSAEGVWGEETQFF
. TRBJ1-2 . TRBV20-1 TGCAGTGCTAGAGATGGCTCGGGAAGTGGCTACACCTTC CSARDGSGSGYTF
. TRBJ2-7 . TRBV6-5 TGTGCCAGCATAGGGGGGTACGAACCGTACGAGCAGTACTTC CASIGGYEPYEQYF
TRBD1 TRBJ2-5 many TRBV2 TGTGCCAGCAGTGAAGGGACAGGGGGTGCGGAGACCCAGTACTTC CASSEGTGGAETQYF
TRBD1 TRBJ2-5 . TRBV6-1 TGTGCCAGCAGTGATGATAGGGGGCGACAAGAGACCCAGTACTTC CASSDDRGRQETQYF
TRBD2 TRBJ2-7 . TRBV20-1 TGCAGTGCTAGATCTTCAGGACTAGCGGGACTCTACGAGCAGTACTTC CSARSSGLAGLYEQYF
TRBD2 TRBJ2-3 . TRBV27 TGTGCCAGCAGTGGGACTAGCCGGACAGATACGCAGTATTTT CASSGTSRTDTQYF
. TRBJ2-7 . TRBV7-8 TGTGCCAGCAGCTTACTGAGACTAGAAGGCGAGCAGTACTTC CASSLLRLEGEQYF
. TRBJ2-1 once TRBV29-1 TGCAGCGTTACTACCTACAATGAGCAGTTCTTC CSVTTYNEQFF
TRBD2 TRBJ2-1 . TRBV7-2 TGTGCCAGCAGCTTACGGCCAGCGGGAGGTCGATATGAGCAGTTCTTC CASSLRPAGGRYEQFF
TRBD2 TRBJ2-1 . TRBV20-1 TGCAGTGCTTCGACTAGCCTGCATAATGAGCAGTTCTTC CSASTSLHNEQFF
. TRBJ2-3 . TRBV12-3/TRBV12-4 TGTGCCAGCAGTTTCGGGCAGGGTCCAGATACGCAGTATTTT CASSFGQGPDTQYF
TRBD2 TRBJ2-3 . TRBV4-2 TGTGCCAGCAGCCAAGGACTGGGCGGGAGTAGCACAGATACGCAGTATTTT CASSQGLGGSSTDTQYF
. TRBJ2-5 few TRBV20-1 TGCAGTGCTAGAGCCCTCACCCAGTACTTC CSARALTQYF
. TRBJ2-3 . TRBV15 TGTGCCACCAGCAGCCTCGGGACGGCCCCAACAGATACGCAGTATTTT CATSSLGTAPTDTQYF
TRBD2 TRBJ2-3 few TRBV27 TGTGCCAGCAGTTGGAGAGCGGGAGCCTGGACAGATACGCAGTATTTT CASSWRAGAWTDTQYF
TRBD2 TRBJ2-1 . TRBV7-9 TGTGCCAGCAGCTTATTCGGACTAGCGGGAGCTGAGCAGTTCTTC CASSLFGLAGAEQFF
TRBD2 TRBJ2-3 . TRBV5-6 TGTGCCAGCAGCCCACGACTGGGGACCGATGCTAGCGGGAGGCTAAGCACAGATACGCAGTATTTT CASSPRLGTDASGRLSTDTQYF
TRBD2 TRBJ2-7 . TRBV7-6 TGTGCCAGCAGCTCCCCTTGGACTAGCGGAAAATCCTACGAGCAGTACTTC CASSSPWTSGKSYEQYF
. TRBJ2-3 . TRBV5-1 TGCGCCAGCACCTGGGGGGACAGCTTAAAAACAGATACGCAGTATTTT CASTWGDSLKTDTQYF
TRBD1 TRBJ1-1 . TRBV29-1 TGCAGCGCCAGGACAGGGGGCATCGGTGAAGCTTTCTTT CSARTGGIGEAFF
. TRBJ1-2 . TRBV5-1 TGCGCCAGCAGCGAGAGGGGGGCTTCTAACTATGGCTACACCTTC CASSERGASNYGYTF
. TRBJ1-4 few TRBV7-3 TGTGCCAGCAGTCGGGGGGAGTTAGGGAATGAAAAACTGTTTTTT CASSRGELGNEKLFF
. TRBJ2-1 . TRBV10-3 TGTGCCATCCAGGGCCCGGGACATCGGGATGAGCAGTTCTTC CAIQGPGHRDEQFF
. TRBJ2-3 . TRBV14 TGTGCCAGCAGCCAAGATGAAGGCAGTTCATACACAGATACGCAGTATTTT CASSQDEGSSYTDTQYF
. TRBJ2-7 . TRBV7-2 TGTGCCAGCAGCCGAAACCTCTACGAGCAGTACTTC CASSRNLYEQYF
. TRBJ2-1 . TRBV6-5 TGTACCAGCACCAGCACCTACAATGAGCAGTTCTTC CTSTSTYNEQFF
. TRBJ1-5 . TRBV5-1 TGCGCCAGCAGCCCCCAAGGGGGGGCTCAGCCCCAGCATTTT CASSPQGGAQPQHF
TRBD2 TRBJ2-5 . TRBV6-5 TGTGCCAGCAGGCGGACTAGCGGAGTCCAAGAGACCCAGTACTTC CASRRTSGVQETQYF
. TRBJ2-5 . TRBV4-1 TGCGCCAGCAGCCAAGTCGCTACTCAGACGGAGCAGTACTTC CASSQVATQTEQYF
TRBD1 TRBJ1-4 once TRBV9 TGTGCCAGCAGCGTTGAAGACAGGGGGCACCATGAAAAACTGTTTTTT CASSVEDRGHHEKLFF
. TRBJ2-7 . TRBV24-1 TGTGCCACCAGTGATTGGGGGCGTGAGCAGTACTTC CATSDWGREQYF
TRBD2 TRBJ2-5 few TRBV7-3 TGTGCCAGCAGCTTTGGGACTAGCGGGAGCGAGACCCAGTACTTC CASSFGTSGSETQYF
TRBD1 TRBJ2-5 . TRBV11-1 TGTGCCAGCAGTCGCGACAGGGGCCGAGGGACCCAGTACTTC CASSRDRGRGTQYF
. TRBJ2-3 . TRBV4-1 TGCGCCAGCAGCCTAGCCTGGGGGAAAGGTCCGGGCTCTACGCAGTATTTT CASSLAWGKGPGSTQYF
. TRBJ2-7 . TRBV9 TGTGCCAGCAGCGTAGAGGGGGAGGGGAGCCAAGAGCAGTACTTC CASSVEGEGSQEQYF
. TRBJ1-1 . TRBV9 TGTGCCAGCAGCGTAATCTCTAGGGCAGAAGCTTTCTTT CASSVISRAEAFF
. TRBJ2-1 . TRBV10-3 TGTGCCATCAGTGAACTCCCGGGACCGAGCAATGAGCAGTTCTTC CAISELPGPSNEQFF
. TRBJ2-1 . TRBV10-3 TGTGCCATCAGTGAGAGGGACTACAATGAGCAGTTCTTC CAISERDYNEQFF
. TRBJ1-5 . TRBV21-1 TGTGCCAGCAGCAAGTCGGAAAGGGTTAGCAATCAGCCCCAGCATTTT CASSKSERVSNQPQHF
. TRBJ2-5 many TRBV10-3 TGTGCCATCAGTGAGTCGAGGGCAGCCCAAGAGACCCAGTACTTC CAISESRAAQETQYF
TRBD1 TRBJ2-1 . TRBV24-1 TGTGCCATCAGTGACTCGACAGGGCTCAACTACAATGAGCAGTTCTTC CAISDSTGLNYNEQFF